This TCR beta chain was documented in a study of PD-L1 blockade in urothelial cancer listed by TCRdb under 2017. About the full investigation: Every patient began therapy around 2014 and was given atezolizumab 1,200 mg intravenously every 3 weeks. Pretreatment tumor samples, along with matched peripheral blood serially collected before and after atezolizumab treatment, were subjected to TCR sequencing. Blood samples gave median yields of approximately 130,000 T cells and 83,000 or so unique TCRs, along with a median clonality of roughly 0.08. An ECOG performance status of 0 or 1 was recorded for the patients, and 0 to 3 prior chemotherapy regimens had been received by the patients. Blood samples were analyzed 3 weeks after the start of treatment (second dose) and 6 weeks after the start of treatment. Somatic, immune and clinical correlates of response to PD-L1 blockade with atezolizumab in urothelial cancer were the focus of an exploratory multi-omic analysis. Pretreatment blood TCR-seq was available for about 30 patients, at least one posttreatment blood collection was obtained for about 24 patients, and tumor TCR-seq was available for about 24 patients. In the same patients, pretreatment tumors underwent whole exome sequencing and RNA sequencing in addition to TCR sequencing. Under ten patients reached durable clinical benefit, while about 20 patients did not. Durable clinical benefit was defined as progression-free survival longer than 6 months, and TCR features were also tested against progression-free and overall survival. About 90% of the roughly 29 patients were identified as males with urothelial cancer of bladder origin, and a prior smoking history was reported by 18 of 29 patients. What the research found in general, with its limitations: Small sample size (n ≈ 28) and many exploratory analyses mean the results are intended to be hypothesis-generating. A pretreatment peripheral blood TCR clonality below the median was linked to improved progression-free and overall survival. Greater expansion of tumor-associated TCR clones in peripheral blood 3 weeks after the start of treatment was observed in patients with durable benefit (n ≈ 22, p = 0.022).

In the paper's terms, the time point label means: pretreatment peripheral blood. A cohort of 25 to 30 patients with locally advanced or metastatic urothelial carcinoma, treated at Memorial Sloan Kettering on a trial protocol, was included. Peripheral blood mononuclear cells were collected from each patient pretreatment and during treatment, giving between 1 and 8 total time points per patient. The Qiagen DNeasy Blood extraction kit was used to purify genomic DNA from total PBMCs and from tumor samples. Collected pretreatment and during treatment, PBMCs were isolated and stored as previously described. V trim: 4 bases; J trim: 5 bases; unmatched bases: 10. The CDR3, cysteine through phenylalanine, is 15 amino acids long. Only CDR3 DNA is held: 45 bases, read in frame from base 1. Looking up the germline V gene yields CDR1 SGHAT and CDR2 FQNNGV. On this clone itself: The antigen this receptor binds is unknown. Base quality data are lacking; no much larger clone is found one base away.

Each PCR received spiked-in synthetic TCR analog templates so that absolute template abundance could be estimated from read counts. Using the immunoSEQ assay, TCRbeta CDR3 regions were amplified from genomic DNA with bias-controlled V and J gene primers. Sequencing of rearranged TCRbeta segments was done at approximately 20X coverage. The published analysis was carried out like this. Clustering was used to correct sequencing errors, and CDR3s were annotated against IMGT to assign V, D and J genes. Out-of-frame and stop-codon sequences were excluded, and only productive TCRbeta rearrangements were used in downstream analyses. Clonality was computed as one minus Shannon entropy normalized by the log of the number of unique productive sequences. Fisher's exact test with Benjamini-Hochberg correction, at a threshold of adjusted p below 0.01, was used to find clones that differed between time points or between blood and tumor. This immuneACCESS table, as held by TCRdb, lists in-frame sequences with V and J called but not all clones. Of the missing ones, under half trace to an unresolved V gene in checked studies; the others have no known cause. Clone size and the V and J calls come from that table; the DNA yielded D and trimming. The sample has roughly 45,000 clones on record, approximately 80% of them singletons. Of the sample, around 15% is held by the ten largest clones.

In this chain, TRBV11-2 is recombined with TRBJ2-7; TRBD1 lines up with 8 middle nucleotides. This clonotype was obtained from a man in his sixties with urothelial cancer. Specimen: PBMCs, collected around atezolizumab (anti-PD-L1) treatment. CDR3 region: CASSSPSRGLHEQYF. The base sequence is TGTGCCAGCAGCTCACCTTCCAGGGGGCTCCACGAGCAGTACTTC.